This T cell receptor (beta chain) derives from a study of blood T cell repertoires in COVID-19. The CDR3 runs to 16 residues. V was clipped by 1 base and J by 6 bases; unmatched bases: 8. Germline assignment: CDR1 SQVTM and CDR2 ANQGSEA. Sequenced by immunoSEQ multiplex PCR; TCRdb stores in-frame clones only, minus some. The table has about 220,000 clones, 75% to 90% seen once; the top ten hold 3% to 3.5%. V is TRBV29-1 and J is TRBJ2-4; 11 bases map to TRBD1. This TCR came from a woman younger than 35 in a cohort exposed to, infected with or recovered from COVID-19 (not recorded which). The sample taken for sequencing was PBMCs or T cells enriched from blood (not recorded which). CDR3 sequence reads: CSVEGPGTGGVNIQYF. The CDR3, as DNA: TGCAGCGTTGAAGGCCCAGGGACAGGGGGAGTAAACATTCAGTACTTC.